The source of this T cell receptor beta chain is a study of T-cell reconstitution after alpha-beta-depleted transplantation in children. Preparation of the TCRbeta library involved a method that used unique molecular identifiers. From the PCR reads, TCRdb called clonotypes with MiXCR, one entry per CDR3 protein. This sample carries about 610,000 distinct CDR3 sequences, about 10% of them seen once, and the ten largest clones take 3.5% to 5%. Germline assignment: CDR1 DFQATT and CDR2 SNEGSKA (reference sequence). There are 16 residues in the CDR3. Trimming at V came to 3 bases and at J to 1 base, leaving 8 bases not matched to a gene. This clonotype was found many times.

Material: PBMCs from the stem cell graft donor, obtained from the stem cell graft. The V call is TRBV20-1, the J call TRBJ2-1, with 8 bases identical to TRBD2. This sequence originates from a human donor who donated a stem cell graft to a child with acute myeloid leukemia. The CDR3 DNA is TGCAGTGCTAGGATGGGTAGCGGGGCATCCTACAATGAGCAGTTCTTC. Protein sequence: CSARMGSGASYNEQFF.